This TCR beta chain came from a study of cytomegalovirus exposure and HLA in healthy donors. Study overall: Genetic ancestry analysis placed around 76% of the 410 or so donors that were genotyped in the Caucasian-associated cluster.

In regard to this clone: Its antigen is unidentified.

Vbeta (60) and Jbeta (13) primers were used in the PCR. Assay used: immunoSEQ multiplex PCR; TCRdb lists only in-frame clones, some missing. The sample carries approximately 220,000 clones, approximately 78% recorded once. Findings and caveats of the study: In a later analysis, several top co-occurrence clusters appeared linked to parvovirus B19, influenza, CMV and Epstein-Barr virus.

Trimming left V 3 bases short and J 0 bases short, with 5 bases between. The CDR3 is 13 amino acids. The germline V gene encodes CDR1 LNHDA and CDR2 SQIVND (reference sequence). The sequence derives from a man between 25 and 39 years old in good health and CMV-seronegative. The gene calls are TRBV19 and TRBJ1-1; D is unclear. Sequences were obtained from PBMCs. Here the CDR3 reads CASSITVNTEAFF. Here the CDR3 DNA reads TGTGCCAGTAGTATTACAGTGAACACTGAAGCTTTCTTT.